Listed below are T cell receptor beta chains from one sample, sequenced in a study of shared clonotypes between healthy human individuals. Clones were sequenced by immunoSEQ multiplex PCR, and TCRdb holds only the in-frame ones, with some missing. The profile shows about 2.4 million clones, roughly 93% of them singletons. The sequencing sample was made of naive CD4+ T cells from PBMCs. Source of these receptors: a man younger than 35 in good health. Some clones in this sample may be carry-over from other donors' samples. The CDR3 runs from the conserved cysteine through the conserved F or W. Each record gives: J gene, D gene, V gene, clone size, CDR3 DNA, CDR3 protein. A D gene is named only where the DNA matches it firmly. Size is stated for part of the rows, as once, few or many counts, or as a class when the clone is expanded.

TRBJ1-4,.,TRBV5-1,.,TGCGCCAGCAGCTGGACTGCAACTAATGAAAAACTGTTTTTT,CASSWTATNEKLFF
TRBJ2-7,.,TRBV15,.,TGTGCCACCAGCAGATCGGGTCTAGTCGACGAGCAGTACTTC,CATSRSGLVDEQYF
TRBJ1-1,.,TRBV2,.,TGTGCCAGCATGGGAGGGGAGGGAGTGATGAACACTGAAGCTTTCTTT,CASMGGEGVMNTEAFF
TRBJ1-2,TRBD1,TRBV5-6,.,TGTGCCAGCAGCTTAGGGGACAGCTACTATGGCTACACCTTC,CASSLGDSYYGYTF
TRBJ2-7,.,TRBV6-5,.,TGTGCCAGCAGCATTTTGGGGGTCTCCGTTCTCGAGCAGTACTTC,CASSILGVSVLEQYF
TRBJ2-7,TRBD1,TRBV11-3,few,TGTGCCAGCAGCCCCGGGACAGGGAACACCTACGAGCAGTACTTC,CASSPGTGNTYEQYF
TRBJ2-1,.,TRBV11-3,.,TGTGCCAGCAGCTTAGTAGGCAGCTACAATGAGCAGTTCTTC,CASSLVGSYNEQFF
TRBJ2-2,.,TRBV2,.,TGTGCCAGCAGTGAACAGGGAACCGGGGAGCTGTTTTTT,CASSEQGTGELFF
TRBJ2-3,TRBD2,TRBV11-2,.,TGTGCCAGCAGCTTAGGGGCGGGGGGCACAGATACGCAGTATTTT,CASSLGAGGTDTQYF
TRBJ1-1,.,TRBV5-1,.,TGCGCCAGCAGCGCTGGGCCGGGGGGGAACACTGAAGCTTTCTTT,CASSAGPGGNTEAFF
TRBJ1-4,TRBD1,TRBV28,.,TGTGCCAGCAGTCAGACAGGGACTAATGAAAAACTGTTTTTT,CASSQTGTNEKLFF
TRBJ2-5,TRBD2,TRBV7-9,.,TGTGCCAGCAGCGAAACTAGCGGTCGTGAGACCCAGTACTTC,CASSETSGRETQYF
TRBJ2-3,TRBD2,TRBV5-1,.,TGCGCCAGCAGCTCTCGGACTAGCGGAGCAGATACGCAGTATTTT,CASSSRTSGADTQYF
TRBJ2-5,.,TRBV2,.,TGTGCCAGCATGACCTCTGGGAGCCCCCAGTACTTC,CASMTSGSPQYF
TRBJ2-1,TRBD2,TRBV9,once,TGTGCCAGCAGCGGGGGAATGGTTCTGCTAGCGGGATTCAATGAGCAGTTCTTC,CASSGGMVLLAGFNEQFF
TRBJ2-1,.,TRBV25-1,.,TGTGCCAGCAGTGAAGGTATCTTGAGTGAGCAGTTCTTC,CASSEGILSEQFF
TRBJ2-1,TRBD2,TRBV28,.,TGTGCCAGCAGTTTACTTACCGGGACTAGCGGCGGCAATGAGCAGTTCTTC,CASSLLTGTSGGNEQFF
TRBJ1-1,.,TRBV2,.,TGTGCCAGCAGCGCCGGGACTGAAGCTTTCTTT,CASSAGTEAFF
TRBJ2-6,TRBD1,TRBV7-9,.,TGTGCCAGCAGCTTTAGTCAGGGGGTTTCTGGGGCCAACGTCCTGACTTTC,CASSFSQGVSGANVLTF
TRBJ2-7,TRBD1,TRBV27,.,TGTGCCAGCAGTTTCTTGGACAGGGGCTACGAGCAGTACTTC,CASSFLDRGYEQYF
TRBJ2-3,.,TRBV4-1,.,TGCGCCAGCAGCCAAGTGGGAACTAGCACAGATACGCAGTATTTT,CASSQVGTSTDTQYF
TRBJ2-7,.,TRBV9,once,TGTGCCAGCAGCGTTGGGGGAGGAGGGACCTACGAGCAGTACTTC,CASSVGGGGTYEQYF
TRBJ1-1,.,TRBV7-2,.,TGTGCCAGCAGCGGGTGGGCTGGTGAAGCTTTCTTT,CASSGWAGEAFF
TRBJ2-2,.,TRBV28,.,TGTGCCAGCAGTTTACCCGACACCGGGGAGCTGTTTTTT,CASSLPDTGELFF
TRBJ1-1,.,TRBV28,.,TGTGCCAGCAGTTTGTTATTGGGGGGGGGAGCTTTCTTT,CASSLLLGGGAFF
TRBJ2-1,.,TRBV7-3,.,TGTGCCAGCAGCTCCCGGGACCGCTCCTACAATGAGCAGTTCTTC,CASSSRDRSYNEQFF
TRBJ1-2,TRBD1,TRBV7-9,.,TGTGCCAGCAGCCTCCTAGGCTGGGACAGCATTCTCTATGGCTACACCTTC,CASSLLGWDSILYGYTF
TRBJ2-2,.,TRBV7-9,.,TGTGCCGCCTCCGCCCCCAGGGGAACTCTGTTCGCGAACACCGGGGAGCTGTTTTTT,CAASAPRGTLFANTGELFF
TRBJ1-5,.,TRBV6-1,.,TGTGCCAGCACCGCTAAACCTGATAGGGCCTGGGGGAATTTT,CASTAKPDRAWGNF
TRBJ2-3,.,TRBV21-1,.,TGTGCCAGCAGCAAGCAGGGACAGGGGGCAGGAGATACGCAGTATTTT,CASSKQGQGAGDTQYF
TRBJ2-1,.,TRBV11-3,.,TGTGCCAGCAGCTTAGGAGGCGGTCTGCAGGATGAGCAGTTCTTC,CASSLGGGLQDEQFF
TRBJ2-1,.,TRBV2,.,TGTGCCAGCAGTCCCGACGGGAGCTCCTACAATGAGCAGTTCTTC,CASSPDGSSYNEQFF
TRBJ2-7,.,TRBV7-9,.,TGTGCCAGCCAACGGACAGACGAGCAGTACTTC,CASQRTDEQYF
TRBJ2-3,TRBD2,TRBV30,once,TGTGCCTGGAGTGAGAGCGGGATTATGACAGATACGCAGTATTTT,CAWSESGIMTDTQYF
TRBJ2-5,.,TRBV27,.,TGTGCCAGCAGTTTTTTTTCTGGGGCCGGAGAGACCCAGTACTTC,CASSFFSGAGETQYF
TRBJ1-5,.,TRBV18,.,TGTGCCAGCTCACCTTCCGGACAGATTAATCAGCCCCAGCATTTT,CASSPSGQINQPQHF
TRBJ2-1,.,TRBV29-1,.,TGCAGCGTGAAACAGTGGAGTTCAAATGAGCAGTTCTTC,CSVKQWSSNEQFF
TRBJ2-3,TRBD1,TRBV11-2,.,TGTGCCAGCAGCTTAGGGGCAGGGGGCGGCACAGATACGCAGTATTTT,CASSLGAGGGTDTQYF
TRBJ2-7,TRBD2,TRBV5-1,once,TGCGCCAGCAGCTTGGGGGGACTAAACCGATTCTACGAGCAGTACTTC,CASSLGGLNRFYEQYF
TRBJ2-7,.,TRBV21-1,.,TGTGCCAGAAGAGAGCCCGGGACAGAGTACTTC,CARREPGTEYF
TRBJ1-2,.,TRBV2,.,TGTGCCAGCAGTGAAGCGGGGTGGGGCACCTTC,CASSEAGWGTF
TRBJ2-3,.,TRBV27,.,TGTGCCAGCAGTTTAACCCCACATAGACTAGGGAGTGGTAGCACAGATACGCAGTATTTT,CASSLTPHRLGSGSTDTQYF
TRBJ2-5,.,TRBV5-1,.,TGCGCCAGCAGCTACTCACCGCTCCCACAAGAGACCCAGTACTTC,CASSYSPLPQETQYF
TRBJ1-3,.,TRBV30,.,TGTGCCTGGAAGGGCACTCACTCTGGAAACACCATATATTTT,CAWKGTHSGNTIYF
TRBJ1-3,TRBD1,TRBV5-1,.,TGCGCCAGCAGCGGGACAGGCTCTGGAAACACCATATATTTT,CASSGTGSGNTIYF
TRBJ2-7,.,TRBV28,.,TGTGCCAGCAGTTCAGGACAGATGTACGAGCAGTACTTC,CASSSGQMYEQYF
TRBJ2-7,TRBD1,TRBV5-4,.,TGTGCCAGCAGCTTGCGACAGGGTACCTACGAGCAGTACTTC,CASSLRQGTYEQYF
TRBJ1-4,.,TRBV27,.,TGTGCCAGGGACTGCGATGAAAAACTGTTTTTT,CARDCDEKLFF
TRBJ2-1,.,TRBV18,.,TGTGCCAGCTCAACTCTTAGAGGTGAGCAGTTCTTC,CASSTLRGEQFF
TRBJ2-6,.,TRBV4-3,once,TGCGCCAGCAGCCAAGTTCGGGGGGCCAACGTCCTGACTTTC,CASSQVRGANVLTF
TRBJ2-5,TRBD1,TRBV9,.,TGTGCCAGCAGTGAAACAGGGGGCCGAGAGACCCAGTACTTC,CASSETGGRETQYF
TRBJ2-7,.,TRBV1,.,TGCACCAGCCGGAGCTGGACAGGGGGCTACGAGCAGTACTTC,CTSRSWTGGYEQYF
TRBJ1-2,.,TRBV5-1,.,TGCGCCAGCAGCTTGGCGGGGTTAGAAAACTATGGCTACACCTTC,CASSLAGLENYGYTF
TRBJ2-3,.,TRBV25-1,.,TGTGCCAGCAGTGAATTACGAACAGGGAGGCCCACAGATACGCAGTATTTT,CASSELRTGRPTDTQYF
TRBJ2-7,TRBD1,TRBV2,once,TGTGCCAGCTCTGGACAGGGCCGTGGCTACGAGCAGTACTTC,CASSGQGRGYEQYF